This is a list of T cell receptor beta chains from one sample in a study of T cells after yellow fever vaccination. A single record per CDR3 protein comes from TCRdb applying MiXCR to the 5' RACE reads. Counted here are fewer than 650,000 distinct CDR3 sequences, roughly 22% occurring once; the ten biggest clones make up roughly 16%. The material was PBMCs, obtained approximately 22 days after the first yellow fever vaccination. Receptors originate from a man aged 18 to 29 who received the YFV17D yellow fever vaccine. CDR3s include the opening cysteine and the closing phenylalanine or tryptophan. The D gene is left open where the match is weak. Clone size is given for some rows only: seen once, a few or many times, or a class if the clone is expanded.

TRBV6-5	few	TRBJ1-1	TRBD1	CASSYYRGIAFF	TGTGCCAGCAGTTACTACAGGGGTATAGCTTTCTTT
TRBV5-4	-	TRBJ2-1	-	CASTLVGANEQFF	TGTGCCAGCACCTTGGTAGGGGCCAACGAGCAGTTCTTC
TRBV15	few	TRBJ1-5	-	CATSIDSNQPQHF	TGTGCCACCAGCATTGATAGCAATCAGCCCCAGCATTTT
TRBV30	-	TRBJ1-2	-	CAWTESWGRNGYTF	TGTGCCTGGACGGAGAGTTGGGGACGAAATGGCTACACCTTC
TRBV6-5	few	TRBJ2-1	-	CASSYSRVDEQFF	TGTGCCAGCAGTTACAGCAGGGTGGATGAGCAGTTCTTC
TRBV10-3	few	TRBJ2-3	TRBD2	CAISETSAFIGGSDTQYF	TGTGCCATCAGTGAGACTAGCGCCTTTATCGGGGGTTCAGATACGCAGTATTTT
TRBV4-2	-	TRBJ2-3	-	CASSQNLNTDTQYF	TGTGCCAGCAGCCAAAACTTGAACACAGATACGCAGTATTTT
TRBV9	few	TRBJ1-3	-	CASTPTGSGNTIYF	TGTGCCAGCACCCCAACAGGGTCTGGAAACACCATATATTTT
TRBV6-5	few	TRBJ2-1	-	CASSSEGYNEQFF	TGTGCCAGCAGTTCGGAGGGTTACAATGAGCAGTTCTTC
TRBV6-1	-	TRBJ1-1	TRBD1	CASSWTGLGTEAFF	TGTGCCAGCTCATGGACAGGGCTTGGCACTGAAGCTTTCTTT
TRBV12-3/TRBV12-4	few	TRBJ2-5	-	CASRVGETQYF	TGTGCCAGCAGGGTCGGTGAGACCCAGTACTTC
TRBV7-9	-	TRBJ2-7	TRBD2	CASSLGLAIYEQYF	TGTGCCAGCAGCTTGGGACTAGCGATCTACGAGCAGTACTTC
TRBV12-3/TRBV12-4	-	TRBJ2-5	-	CASSPEPIRGQYF	TGTGCCAGCAGCCCGGAGCCCATACGGGGCCAGTACTTC
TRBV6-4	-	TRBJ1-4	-	CASSQKLFF	TGTGCCAGCAGTCAAAAACTGTTTTTT
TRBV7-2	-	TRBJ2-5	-	CASSPQGTGRQETQYF	TGTGCCAGCAGCCCACAGGGCACAGGGCGCCAAGAGACCCAGTACTTC
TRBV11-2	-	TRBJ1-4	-	CASSLDRLSEKLFF	TGTGCCAGCAGCTTAGATCGCCTAAGTGAAAAACTGTTTTTT
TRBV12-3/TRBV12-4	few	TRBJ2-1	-	CASRPGPQKNEQFF	TGTGCCAGCAGGCCGGGCCCACAGAAGAATGAGCAGTTCTTC
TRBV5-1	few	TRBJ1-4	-	CASTRDGNEKLFF	TGCGCCAGCACCCGGGACGGTAATGAAAAACTGTTTTTT
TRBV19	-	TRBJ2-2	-	CASSITGELFF	TGTGCCAGTAGTATAACCGGGGAGCTGTTTTTT
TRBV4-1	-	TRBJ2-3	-	CASKLGGTDTQYF	TGCGCCAGCAAGTTGGGGGGCACAGATACGCAGTATTTT
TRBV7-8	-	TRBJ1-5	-	CASTAGENQPQHF	TGTGCCAGCACCGCAGGGGAAAATCAGCCCCAGCATTTT
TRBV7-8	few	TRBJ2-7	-	CASSPIPSDIEQYF	TGTGCCAGCAGCCCAATCCCTAGCGACATCGAGCAGTACTTC
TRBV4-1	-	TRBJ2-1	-	CASSQEVRPSSYNEQFF	TGCGCCAGCAGCCAAGAAGTGCGACCGAGCTCCTACAATGAGCAGTTCTTC
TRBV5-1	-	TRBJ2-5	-	CASSLSYPSLTETQYF	TGCGCCAGCAGCTTGAGTTATCCCAGCCTGACGGAGACCCAGTACTTC
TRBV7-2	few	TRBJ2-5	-	CASSLRLEETQYF	TGTGCCAGCAGCTTACGACTGGAAGAGACCCAGTACTTC